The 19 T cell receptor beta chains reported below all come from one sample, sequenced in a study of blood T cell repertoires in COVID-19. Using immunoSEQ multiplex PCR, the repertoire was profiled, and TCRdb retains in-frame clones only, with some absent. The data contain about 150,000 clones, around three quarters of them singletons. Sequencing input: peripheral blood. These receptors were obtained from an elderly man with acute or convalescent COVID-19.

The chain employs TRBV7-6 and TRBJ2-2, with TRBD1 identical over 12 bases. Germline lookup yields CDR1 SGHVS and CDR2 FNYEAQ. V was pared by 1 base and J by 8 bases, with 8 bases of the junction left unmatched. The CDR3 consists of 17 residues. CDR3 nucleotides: TGTGCCAGCAGCTTAGGATCGGGACAGGGGGCATCAGGGGAGCTGTTTTTT. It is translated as CASSLGSGQGASGELFF. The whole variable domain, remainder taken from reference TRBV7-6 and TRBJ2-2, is GAGVSQSPRYKVTKRGQDVALRCDPISGHVSLYWYRQALGQGPEFLTYFNYEAQQDKSGLPNDRFSAERPEGSISTLTIQRTEQRDSAMYRCASSLGSGQGASGELFFGEGSRLTVL.

Here the CDR3 reads CASSPGLAGSGNIQYF. Here the CDR3 DNA reads TGCGCCAGCAGCCCGGGACTAGCGGGCTCCGGGAACATTCAGTACTTC. V and J are TRBV5-1 and TRBJ2-4, with 12 bases that match TRBD2. Germline loops: CDR1 SGHRS, CDR2 YFSETQ. V shed 4 bases and J 7 bases; nucleotides not matched to a gene: 9. The CDR3 length is 16 residues.

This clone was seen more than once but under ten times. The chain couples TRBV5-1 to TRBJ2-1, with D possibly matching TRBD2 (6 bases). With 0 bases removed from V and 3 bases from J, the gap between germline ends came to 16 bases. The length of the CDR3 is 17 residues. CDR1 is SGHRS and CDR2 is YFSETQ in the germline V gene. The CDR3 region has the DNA TGCGCCAGCAGCTTGGCCGAGGGCGGCGGGGACTACAATGAGCAGTTCTTC. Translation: CASSLAEGGGDYNEQFF.

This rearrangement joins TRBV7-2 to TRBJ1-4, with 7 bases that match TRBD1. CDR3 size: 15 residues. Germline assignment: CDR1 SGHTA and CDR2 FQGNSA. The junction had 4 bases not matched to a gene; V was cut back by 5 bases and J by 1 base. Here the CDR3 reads CASSIRGETNEKLFF. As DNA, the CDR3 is TGTGCCAGCAGCATCAGGGGGGAAACTAATGAAAAACTGTTTTTT.

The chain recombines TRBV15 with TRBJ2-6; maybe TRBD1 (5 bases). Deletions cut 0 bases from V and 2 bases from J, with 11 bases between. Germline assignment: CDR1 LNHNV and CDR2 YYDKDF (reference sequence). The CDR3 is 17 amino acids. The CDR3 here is CATSREQALAGANVLTF. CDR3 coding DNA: TGTGCCACCAGCAGAGAACAGGCCCTCGCTGGGGCCAACGTCCTGACTTTC.

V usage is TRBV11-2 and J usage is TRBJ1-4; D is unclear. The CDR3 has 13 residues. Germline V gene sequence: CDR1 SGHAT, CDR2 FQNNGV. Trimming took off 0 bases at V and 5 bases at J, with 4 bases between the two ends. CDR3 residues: CASSLDQNEKLFF. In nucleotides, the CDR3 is TGTGCCAGCAGCTTAGATCAGAATGAAAAACTGTTTTTT.

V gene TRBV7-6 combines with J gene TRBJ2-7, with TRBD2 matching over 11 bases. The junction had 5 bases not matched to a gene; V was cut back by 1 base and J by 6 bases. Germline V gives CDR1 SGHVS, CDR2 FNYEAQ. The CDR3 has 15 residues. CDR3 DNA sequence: TGTGCCAGCAGCTTAGTTAGCGGGGGGGCCTCCGAGCAGTACTTC. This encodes CASSLVSGGASEQYF.

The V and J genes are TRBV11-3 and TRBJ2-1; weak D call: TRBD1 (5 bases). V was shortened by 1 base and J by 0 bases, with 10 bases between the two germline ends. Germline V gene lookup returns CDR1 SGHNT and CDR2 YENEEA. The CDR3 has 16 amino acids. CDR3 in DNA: TGTGCCAGCAGCTTAGCTACAGGTAGCTCCTACAATGAGCAGTTCTTC. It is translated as CASSLATGSSYNEQFF.

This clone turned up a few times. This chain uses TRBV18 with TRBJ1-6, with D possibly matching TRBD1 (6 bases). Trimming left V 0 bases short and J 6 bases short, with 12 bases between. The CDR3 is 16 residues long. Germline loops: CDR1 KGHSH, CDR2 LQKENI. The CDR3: CASSPPRAGANSPLHF. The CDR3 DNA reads TGTGCCAGCTCACCACCGCGGGCGGGGGCTAATTCACCCCTCCACTTT.

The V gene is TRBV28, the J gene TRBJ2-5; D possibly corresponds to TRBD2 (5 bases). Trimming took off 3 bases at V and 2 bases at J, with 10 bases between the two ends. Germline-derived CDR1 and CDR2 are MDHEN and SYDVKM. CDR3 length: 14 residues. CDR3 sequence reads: CASSLLAQQETQYF. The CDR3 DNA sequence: TGTGCCAGCAGTTTGCTAGCACAGCAAGAGACCCAGTACTTC.

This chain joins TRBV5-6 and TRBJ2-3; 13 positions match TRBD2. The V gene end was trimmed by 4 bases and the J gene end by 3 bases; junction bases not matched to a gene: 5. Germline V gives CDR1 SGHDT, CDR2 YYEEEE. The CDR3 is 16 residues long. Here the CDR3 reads CASSPGLAGTTDTQYF. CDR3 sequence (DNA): TGTGCCAGCAGCCCGGGACTAGCGGGGACGACAGATACGCAGTATTTT.

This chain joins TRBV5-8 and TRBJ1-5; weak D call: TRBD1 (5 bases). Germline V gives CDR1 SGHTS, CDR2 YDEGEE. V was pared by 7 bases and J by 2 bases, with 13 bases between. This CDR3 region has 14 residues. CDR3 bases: TGTGCCAGCTCCGGGGGAAGCGGCAATCAGCCCCAGCATTTT. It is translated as CASSGGSGNQPQHF.

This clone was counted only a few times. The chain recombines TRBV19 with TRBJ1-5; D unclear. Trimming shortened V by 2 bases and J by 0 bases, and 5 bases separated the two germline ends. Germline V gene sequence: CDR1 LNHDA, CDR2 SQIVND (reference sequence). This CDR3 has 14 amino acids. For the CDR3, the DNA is TGTGCCAGTAGTATACCGTATAGCAATCAGCCCCAGCATTTT. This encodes CASSIPYSNQPQHF. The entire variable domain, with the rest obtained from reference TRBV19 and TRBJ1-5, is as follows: DGGITQSPKYLFRKEGQNVTLSCEQNLNHDAMYWYRQDPGQGLRLIYYSQIVNDFQKGDIAEGYSVSREKKESFPLTVTSAQKNPTAFYLCASSIPYSNQPQHFGDGTRLSIL.

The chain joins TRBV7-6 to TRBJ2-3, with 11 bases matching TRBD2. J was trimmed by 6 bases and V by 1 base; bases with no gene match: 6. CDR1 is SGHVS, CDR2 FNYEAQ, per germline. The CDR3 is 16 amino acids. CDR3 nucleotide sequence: TGTGCCAGCAGCTTAGGGACTAGCGGGCCGAAGGATACGCAGTATTTT. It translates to CASSLGTSGPKDTQYF.

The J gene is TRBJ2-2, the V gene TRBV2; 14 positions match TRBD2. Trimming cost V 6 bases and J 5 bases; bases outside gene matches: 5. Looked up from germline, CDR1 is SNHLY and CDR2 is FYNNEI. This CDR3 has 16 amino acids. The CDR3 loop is CASRTSGGVLTGELFF. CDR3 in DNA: TGTGCCAGCAGGACTAGCGGGGGGGTGCTAACCGGGGAGCTGTTTTTT.

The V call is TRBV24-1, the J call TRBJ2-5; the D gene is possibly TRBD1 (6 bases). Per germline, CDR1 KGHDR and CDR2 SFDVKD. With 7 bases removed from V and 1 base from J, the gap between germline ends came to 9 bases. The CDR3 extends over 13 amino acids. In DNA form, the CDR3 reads TGTGCCACCAGGCTGGGGGCCCAAGAGACCCAGTACTTC. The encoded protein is CATRLGAQETQYF.

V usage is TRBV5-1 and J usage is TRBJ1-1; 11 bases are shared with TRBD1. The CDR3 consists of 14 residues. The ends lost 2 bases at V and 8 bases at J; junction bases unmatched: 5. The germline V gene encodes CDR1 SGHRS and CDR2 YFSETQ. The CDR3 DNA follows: TGCGCCAGCAGCTTAGACGGGACAGGGGGAGAAGCTTTCTTT. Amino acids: CASSLDGTGGEAFF.

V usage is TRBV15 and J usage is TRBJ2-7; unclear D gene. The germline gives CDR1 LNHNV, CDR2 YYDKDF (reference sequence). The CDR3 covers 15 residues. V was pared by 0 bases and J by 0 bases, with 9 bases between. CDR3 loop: CATSRDGTSSYEQYF. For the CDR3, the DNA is TGTGCCACCAGCAGAGATGGTACCAGCTCCTACGAGCAGTACTTC.

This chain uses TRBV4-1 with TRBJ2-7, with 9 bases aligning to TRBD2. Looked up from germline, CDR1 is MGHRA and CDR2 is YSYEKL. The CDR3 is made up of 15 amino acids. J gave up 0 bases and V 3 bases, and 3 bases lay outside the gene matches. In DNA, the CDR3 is TGCGCCAGCAGCCAGGGACTAGCTATCTCCTACGAGCAGTACGTC. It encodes CASSQGLAISYEQYV.